This T cell receptor beta chain was sequenced in a study of cytomegalovirus exposure and HLA in healthy donors. Looking at the study overall: Sequencing of about 179 million T cells in an earlier analysis found 120 million or so unique TCR beta sequences.

V shed 6 bases, J shed 6 bases, and the junction held 10 bases outside the gene matches. The CDR3 is made up of 14 amino acids. Germline-derived CDR1 and CDR2 are WSHSY and SAAADI. The PCR was carried out with 60 Vbeta primers and 13 Jbeta primers. Sequencing used immunoSEQ multiplex PCR; TCRdb keeps in-frame clones, though not all of them. This sample lists around 140,000 clones; its ten largest clones have more than 1.5%. The specimen sequenced was PBMCs. V usage is TRBV10-2 and J usage is TRBJ2-7; 8 bases are shared with TRBD1. The receptor was derived from a woman between 40 and 50 years old in good health and CMV-seropositive. The CDR3 nucleotides are TGCGCCAGCAGGATTGGACAGGGTTGGTCCGAGCAGTACTTC. It codes for CASRIGQGWSEQYF.